These 19 T cell receptor beta chains came from one sample sequenced in a study of post-analysis software for immune sequencing data. Study-wide findings and caveats: Elevated frequency relative to controls characterized several TRBV segments in patients, TRBV5-6, TRBV5-1 and TRBV20-1 among them.

Unique molecular identifiers were present in the TCR beta cDNA libraries. TCRdb reprocessed the PCR reads with MiXCR, giving one entry per CDR3 protein. The sample consists of 750,000 to 950,000 distinct CDR3 sequences, about 50% of them appearing once. For these TCRs, the target antigens are not known. Sequenced input: blood. All receptors derive from a girl aged 10-17 years with multiple sclerosis.

The chain employs TRBV20-1 and TRBJ1-1, with unresolved D. CDR1 and CDR2 from the germline V gene are DFQATT and SNEGSKA (reference sequence). Deletions cut 0 bases from V and 0 bases from J, with 8 bases between. CDR3 size: 14 residues. The DNA for the CDR3 is TGCAGTGCTAGAGATCAACGGATGAACACTGAAGCTTTCTTT. Residues: CSARDQRMNTEAFF.

The sample holds a few counts of this clonotype. The chain employs TRBV20-1 and TRBJ1-6, with 7 bases identical to TRBD1. The CDR3 runs 16 residues. The V segment lost 2 bases and the J segment 1 base; nucleotides outside the gene matches: 5. Germline V CDR1 and CDR2: DFQATT, SNEGSKA (reference sequence). The CDR3, as DNA: TGCAGTGCTAGACAGGGGGATGCATCCTATAATTCACCCCTCCACTTT. Amino acid sequence: CSARQGDASYNSPLHF.

The J gene is TRBJ2-1, the V gene TRBV4-1; 13 nucleotides agree with TRBD2. Germline V CDR1 and CDR2: MGHRA, YSYEKL. V shed 4 bases and J 1 base; nucleotides not matched to a gene: 10. The CDR3 consists of 19 residues. The CDR3 coding sequence is TGCGCCAGCAGCCTAACTAGCGGGAGGGCCTTGGTTTCCTACAATGAGCAGTTCTTC. It is translated as CASSLTSGRALVSYNEQFF.

This clonotype was recorded a few times. The chain couples TRBV7-2 to TRBJ2-3, with 15 bases fitting TRBD2. The V gene end was trimmed by 5 bases and the J gene end by 3 bases; junction bases not matched to a gene: 9. The CDR3 extends over 18 amino acids. Germline V gene sequence: CDR1 SGHTA, CDR2 FQGNSA. In nucleotides, the CDR3 is TGTGCCAGCAGCCGGACTAGCGGGGGGGCCAGTTCGACAGATACGCAGTATTTT. This encodes CASSRTSGGASSTDTQYF. The whole variable domain, remainder taken from reference TRBV7-2 and TRBJ2-3, is GAGVSQSPSNKVTEKGKDVELRCDPISGHTALYWYRQSLGQGLEFLIYFQGNSAPDKSGLPSDRFSAERTGGSVSTLTIQRTQQEDSAVYLCASSRTSGGASSTDTQYFGPGTRLTVL.

The rearrangement joins TRBV25-1 to TRBJ2-7; D possibly corresponds to TRBD1 (6 bases). The J call is in doubt because the DNA end fits TRBJ2-5 better. The CDR3 covers 15 residues. Germline CDR1 MGHDK, CDR2 SYGVNS. The CDR3 protein is CASSDHYRVGETQYF. CDR3 bases: TGTGCCAGCAGTGACCATTACAGGGTCGGGGAGACCCAGTACTTC.

This clonotype was seen once. Mismatch with germline at one junction end may stem from a read error. The chain combines TRBV29-1 with TRBJ1-2; 10 nucleotides line up with TRBD1. The germline V gene has CDR1 SQVTM and CDR2 ANQGSEA. The CDR3 is 13 residues long. For the CDR3, the DNA is TGCAGCGTGGACAGGGGGTTGAGCTATGGCTACACATTC. It specifies CSVDRGLSYGYTF.

In the case of this clonotype: The germline gene is not matched at one end of the junction; a read error may be the cause. The chain is built from TRBV7-7 and TRBJ2-1; D not resolved. This CDR3 spans 13 amino acids. Germline V gene data show CDR1 as SSHAT and CDR2 as FNYEAQ (reference sequence). The DNA for the CDR3 is TGTGCTAGCAGCTTAAGGATCGATCATGAGCAGTTCTTC. Translated, it gives CASSLRIDHEQFF. Together with reference TRBV7-7 and TRBJ2-1, the CDR3 gives the full variable domain: GAGVSQSPRYKVTKRGQDVTLRCDPISSHATLYWYQQALGQGPEFLTYFNYEAQPDKSGLPSDRFSAERPEGSISTLTIQRTEQRDSAMYRCASSLRIDHEQFFGPGTRLTVL.

The rearrangement joins TRBV7-2 to TRBJ2-5; TRBD2 agrees at 7 bases. Germline V lookup: CDR1 SGHTA, CDR2 FQGNSA. The CDR3 is made up of 15 amino acids. The junction had 6 bases not matched to a gene; V was cut back by 5 bases and J by 0 bases. The CDR3 nucleotides are TGTGCCAGCAGCCGTACTAGCGCCTACCAAGAGACCCAGTACTTC. Residues: CASSRTSAYQETQYF.

This rearrangement joins TRBV5-1 to TRBJ1-2; D unresolved. Between the trimmed V and J ends, which lost 2 bases and 8 bases, there was a span of 13 bases. This CDR3 has 13 amino acids. Per germline, CDR1 SGHRS and CDR2 YFSETQ. CDR3: CASSFGESIGYTF. CDR3 sequence (DNA): TGCGCCAGCAGCTTTGGGGAAAGTATCGGCTACACCTTC.

V and J are TRBV11-2 and TRBJ2-3, with TRBD1 matching 7 bases. Per germline, CDR1 SGHAT and CDR2 FQNNGV. V dropped 5 bases and J dropped 2; count of bases not matched to a gene: 10. CDR3 length: 16 amino acids. CDR3 DNA: TGTGCCAGCAGCCGCACAGGGGATCGTTTCACAGATACGCAGTATTTT. Residues: CASSRTGDRFTDTQYF.

V is TRBV3-1 and J is TRBJ2-5, with D tentatively TRBD2 (7 bases). Germline V gene lookup returns CDR1 LGHDT and CDR2 YNNKEL (reference sequence). V gave up 4 bases and J gave up 11 bases, with 29 bases separating them. The length of the CDR3 is 17 residues. For the CDR3, the DNA is TGTGCCAGCAGCCCGTTGTTACTAGGGGGGGAGAGTGGGGAGCAGTACTTC. This sequence encodes CASSPLLLGGESGEQYF.

The table lists this clonotype with a few counts. J is TRBJ2-7 and V is TRBV6-1; a weak D match, TRBD2 (5 bases). There are 14 residues in the CDR3. V was cut by 6 bases and J by 3 bases, with 15 bases left in between. From germline, CDR1 is MNHNS and CDR2 SASEGT. CDR3 residues: CASRALVGFYEQYF. CDR3 DNA: TGTGCCAGCAGGGCACTAGTGGGGTTCTACGAGCAGTACTTC.

The genes are TRBV20-1 and TRBJ2-3; D uncertain. The CDR3 spans 12 residues. V was pared by 3 bases and J by 6 bases, with 10 bases between. Per the germline V gene, CDR1 is DFQATT and CDR2 is SNEGSKA (reference sequence). The CDR3 sequence: CSARDAPDTQYF. The CDR3 bases are TGCAGTGCTAGGGACGCTCCGGATACGCAGTATTTT.

This clonotype has just a few counts. This chain joins TRBV6-5 and TRBJ2-7; TRBD1 might be the D (6 bases). V was cut by 8 bases and J by 1 base, with 15 bases left in between. Germline CDR1 reads MNHEY; CDR2 reads SVGAGI. The CDR3 runs to 14 residues. The CDR3 sequence: CASCVGRGSYEQYF. CDR3 nucleotides: TGTGCCAGCTGCGTCGGCAGGGGATCCTACGAGCAGTACTTC.

The chain carries TRBV29-1 and TRBJ1-5, with D unclear. The length of the CDR3 is 12 residues. Germline V gives CDR1 SQVTM, CDR2 ANQGSEA. The germline V and J ends were trimmed by 5 bases and 1 base, with 6 bases remaining between them. The CDR3 DNA follows: TGCAGCGTTAGCGGGAGCAATCAGCCCCAGCATTTT. This translates into CSVSGSNQPQHF.

This clonotype has just one count. The genes are TRBV4-1 and TRBJ2-1, with TRBD2 as a possible D gene (6 bases). The V end lost 3 bases, the J end lost 8 bases, and 20 bases lay between the germline ends. The germline V gene encodes CDR1 MGHRA and CDR2 YSYEKL. CDR3 length: 16 amino acids. This chain's CDR3 is CASSHILAPLRDEQFF. The CDR3 bases are TGCGCCAGCAGCCATATCCTAGCGCCTCTCCGGGATGAGCAGTTCTTC.

Here the CDR3 DNA reads TGTGCCAGCAGCCCCTCCGCCTACAATGAGCAGTACTTC. Translation: CASSPSAYNEQYF. This chain uses TRBV28 with TRBJ2-7; no definite D call. Germline CDR1 MDHEN, CDR2 SYDVKM. V gave up 6 bases and J gave up 7 bases, with 16 bases separating them. The CDR3 has 13 residues.

This clonotype was counted only a few times. The V call is TRBV20-1, the J call TRBJ2-3; 8 bases are shared with TRBD2. The V segment lost 2 bases and the J segment 2 bases; nucleotides outside the gene matches: 3. The CDR3 covers 14 residues. CDR1 DFQATT and CDR2 SNEGSKA come from the germline V gene (reference sequence). The CDR3 DNA is TGCAGTGCTAGACTCGGACTAGCCACAGATACGCAGTATTTT. This gives the protein CSARLGLATDTQYF.

This clonotype was observed a handful of times. This sequence joins TRBV12-3 or TRBV12-4 and TRBJ2-1; D perhaps matches TRBD1 (5 bases). CDR3 length: 15 residues. The germline V and J ends were trimmed by 5 bases and 2 bases, with 13 bases remaining between them. The CDR3 DNA follows: TGTGCCAGCAGTGGGGCAGGGTTCCCCTACAATGAGCAGTTCTTC. Residues: CASSGAGFPYNEQFF.